This is a list of T cell receptor beta chains from one sample in a study of T cell responses to AZD1222 COVID-19 vaccine. Produced via immunoSEQ multiplex PCR; TCRdb's table is partial and in-frame only. The repertoire consists of about 180,000 clones, with under 95% occurring once and the leading ten covering under 2%. The material sequenced was peripheral blood, taken 28 days after the second AZD1222 dose. All receptors derive from an adult who received the AZD1222 COVID-19 vaccine. Each CDR3 is given with its conserved first and last residue. D genes are given only for firm matches. Rows give clone size only sometimes, using once, few, many, or a class for an expanded clone.

TRBJ2-6,TRBV7-3,-,16,-,CASSLNGGSGANVLTF,TGTGCCAGCAGCTTAAATGGAGGGTCGGGGGCCAACGTCCTGACTTTC
TRBJ1-2,TRBV4-1,-,14,-,CASSQTVSTDGYTF,TGCGCCAGCAGCCAAACGGTTTCGACGGATGGCTACACCTTC
TRBJ2-1,TRBV6-1,TRBD2,18,-,CASSERTSGRITSNEQFF,TGTGCCAGCAGTGAACGGACTAGCGGGAGGATTACCTCCAATGAGCAGTTCTTC
TRBJ1-3,TRBV7-9,-,16,once,CASSLGVGNSGNTIYF,TGTGCCAGCAGCTTAGGTGTCGGCAACTCTGGAAACACCATATATTTT
TRBJ1-2,TRBV7-8,TRBD1,16,-,CASSFSGTGGAYGYTF,TGTGCCAGCAGCTTCTCCGGGACAGGGGGCGCGTATGGCTACACCTTC
TRBJ2-5,TRBV11-3,TRBD2,14,-,CASKGASGHQTQYF,TGTGCCAGCAAAGGGGCTAGCGGTCACCAGACCCAGTACTTC
TRBJ1-2,TRBV24-1,-,16,-,CATSDKGQKANYGYTF,TGTGCCACCAGTGATAAGGGCCAAAAAGCCAACTATGGCTACACCTTC
TRBJ2-2,TRBV2,-,16,-,CASSEDGYWAAGELFF,TGTGCCAGCAGTGAAGATGGATACTGGGCCGCCGGGGAGCTGTTTTTT
TRBJ1-3,TRBV5-6,-,15,-,CASSPDPSSGNTIYF,TGTGCCAGCAGCCCGGACCCGAGCTCTGGAAACACCATATATTTT
TRBJ2-2,TRBV7-3,-,15,-,CASSLWVGNTGELFF,TGTGCCAGCAGCTTATGGGTGGGAAACACCGGGGAGCTGTTTTTT
TRBJ2-7,TRBV7-9,-,15,-,CASSLVGPGLNEQYF,TGTGCCAGCAGCTTAGTTGGGCCGGGGCTAAACGAGCAGTACTTC
TRBJ2-2,TRBV24-1,TRBD2,16,once,CATSDWAGANTGELFF,TGTGCCACCAGTGATTGGGCGGGAGCGAACACCGGGGAGCTGTTTTTT
TRBJ2-7,TRBV9,TRBD1,14,-,CASSKGTGSYEQYF,TGTGCCAGCAGTAAGGGGACAGGGTCCTACGAGCAGTACTTC
TRBJ2-2,TRBV5-4,-,16,-,CASSPRQQANTGELFF,TGTGCCAGCAGCCCCCGACAGCAGGCGAACACCGGGGAGCTGTTTTTT
TRBJ1-5,TRBV3-1/TRBV3-2,-,14,few,CASSSGARGQPQHF,TGTGCCAGCAGTTCCGGGGCCAGGGGTCAGCCCCAGCATTTT
TRBJ1-2,TRBV5-6,-,15,-,CASSLSPRWDYGYTF,TGTGCCAGCAGCTTGAGCCCTCGCTGGGACTATGGCTACACCTTC
TRBJ1-1,TRBV28,-,14,-,CASRPNQENTEAFF,TGTGCCAGCAGACCAAACCAGGAGAACACTGAAGCTTTCTTT
TRBJ2-7,TRBV7-8,TRBD2,15,-,CASSFGTSGLYEQYF,TGTGCCAGCAGCTTCGGGACTAGCGGGCTCTACGAGCAGTACTTC
TRBJ1-5,TRBV4-1,-,15,-,CASSQEQGNDQPQHF,TGCGCCAGCAGCCAAGAACAGGGTAACGATCAGCCCCAGCATTTT
TRBJ2-3,TRBV11-2,-,16,once,CASSMQTGSLADTQYF,TGTGCCAGCAGCATGCAAACAGGGAGCCTGGCGGATACGCAGTATTTT
TRBJ2-7,TRBV10-2,-,16,-,CASSESGRPITYEQYF,TGCGCCAGCAGTGAAAGCGGGCGTCCGATTACCTACGAGCAGTACTTC
TRBJ1-5,TRBV27,TRBD1,15,-,CASSTDRESNQPQHF,TGTGCCAGCAGTACCGACAGGGAAAGCAATCAGCCCCAGCATTTT
TRBJ2-2,TRBV14,-,17,-,CASSQGPGPRPTGELFF,TGTGCCAGCAGCCAGGGCCCGGGACCTCGGCCGACCGGGGAGCTGTTTTTT
TRBJ2-6,TRBV3-1/TRBV3-2,TRBD2,18,-,CASSQALAGSSGANVLTF,TGTGCCAGCAGCCAAGCACTAGCGGGGAGCTCTGGGGCCAACGTCCTGACTTTC
TRBJ2-1,TRBV6-5,-,13,-,CASRNPGPTSMFF,TGTGCCAGCAGGAACCCGGGACCCACGTCCATGTTCTTC
TRBJ2-3,TRBV5-8,TRBD1,20,-,CASSLEMVLRDRGLTDTQYF,TGTGCCAGCAGCTTGGAAATGGTTTTACGGGACAGGGGGCTGACAGATACGCAGTATTTT
TRBJ1-1,TRBV12-3/TRBV12-4,-,13,-,CASSLGQLIGAFF,TGTGCCAGCAGCCTAGGACAGCTGATAGGCGCTTTCTTT
TRBJ1-6,TRBV7-2,-,13,-,CASSDRTQEPLHF,TGTGCCAGCAGCGACCGGACGCAAGAACCCCTCCACTTT
TRBJ1-4,TRBV5-1,-,14,-,CASSFGDANEKLFF,TGCGCCAGCAGCTTTGGGGATGCGAATGAAAAACTGTTTTTT
TRBJ2-6,TRBV7-2,-,17,-,CASSSRGRESGANVLTF,TGTGCCAGCAGCTCAAGGGGCAGGGAATCTGGGGCCAACGTCCTGACTTTC
TRBJ1-1,TRBV3-1/TRBV3-2,TRBD1,16,-,CASSQTGGLMNTEAFF,TGTGCCAGCAGCCAAACAGGGGGCCTTATGAACACTGAAGCTTTCTTT
TRBJ2-1,TRBV5-8,-,16,-,CASSQITDVGSNEQFF,TGTGCCAGCAGCCAAATAACAGATGTTGGTTCGAATGAGCAGTTCTTC
TRBJ2-3,TRBV9,-,10,-,CASSVASRYF,TGTGCCAGCAGCGTAGCTAGTAGGTATTTT
TRBJ1-4,TRBV7-9,TRBD1,14,once,CASSFQGANEKLFF,TGTGCCAGCAGCTTTCAGGGGGCTAATGAAAAACTGTTTTTT
TRBJ2-7,TRBV10-2,-,11,few,CATLGAREQYF,TGCGCCACCCTAGGGGCAAGGGAGCAGTACTTC
TRBJ1-1,TRBV5-5,-,12,-,CASSLVNAEAFF,TGTGCCAGCAGCTTAGTAAATGCTGAAGCTTTCTTT
TRBJ2-1,TRBV21-1,-,20,-,CASSKECFRRRDGAYNEQFF,TGTGCCAGCAGCAAAGAGTGTTTCCGTCGTCGGGACGGCGCCTACAATGAGCAGTTCTTC
TRBJ1-3,TRBV5-6,-,14,-,CASSLEGIPSTIYF,TGTGCCAGCAGCTTGGAGGGGATACCCAGCACCATATATTTT
TRBJ1-1,TRBV7-9,TRBD1,14,-,CASSLDRESTEAFF,TGTGCCAGCAGCTTGGACAGGGAAAGCACTGAAGCTTTCTTT
TRBJ1-2,TRBV11-3,-,16,-,CASSTAFGGALDGYTF,TGTGCCAGCAGTACCGCGTTCGGAGGGGCCCTAGATGGCTACACCTTC
TRBJ1-1,TRBV30,-,12,-,CAWSRGGTEAFF,TGTGCCTGGAGTCGCGGAGGGACTGAAGCTTTCTTT
TRBJ2-2,TRBV2,-,15,-,CASSEDGGDTGELFF,TGTGCCAGCAGTGAAGATGGAGGGGACACCGGGGAGCTGTTTTTT
TRBJ1-1,TRBV7-9,-,13,-,CASSSGGYTEAFF,TGTGCCAGCAGCTCGGGCGGATACACTGAAGCTTTCTTT
TRBJ2-5,TRBV6-5,TRBD2,15,-,CASTLSWGGQETQYF,TGTGCCAGCACCCTATCGTGGGGGGGCCAAGAGACCCAGTACTTC
TRBJ1-5,TRBV4-1,-,15,-,CASRPTTGSNQPQHF,TGCGCCAGCAGGCCAACGACAGGAAGCAATCAGCCCCAGCATTTT
TRBJ2-1,TRBV7-9,TRBD2,15,-,CASSPSGSPFNEQFF,TGTGCCAGCAGCCCGAGCGGGAGCCCTTTCAATGAGCAGTTCTTC
TRBJ1-2,TRBV5-4,-,15,-,CASSHRVGRGVGYTF,TGTGCCAGCAGCCACCGGGTGGGAAGGGGGGTTGGCTACACCTTC
TRBJ2-1,TRBV5-6,-,13,-,CASSLLQGYEQFF,TGTGCCAGCAGCCTTCTCCAGGGCTATGAGCAGTTCTTC
TRBJ2-3,TRBV15,-,14,-,CATSGRLATDTQYF,TGTGCCACCAGCGGGAGATTGGCCACAGATACGCAGTATTTT
TRBJ1-5,TRBV6-1,-,13,-,CASSEVKVQPQHF,TGTGCCAGCAGTGAAGTAAAGGTCCAGCCCCAGCATTTT
TRBJ1-2,TRBV15,TRBD1,14,-,CATSREHRGYGYTF,TGTGCCACCAGCAGAGAACACAGGGGCTATGGCTACACCTTC
TRBJ2-3,TRBV12-3/TRBV12-4,-,11,-,CASSVTDTQYF,TGTGCCAGCAGTGTGACAGATACGCAGTATTTT
TRBJ1-1,TRBV10-2,-,15,-,CASSESRGQNTEAFF,TGCGCCAGCAGTGAGTCAAGGGGACAGAACACTGAAGCTTTCTTT
TRBJ2-7,TRBV12-5,-,13,-,CASGLWRDGTQYF,TGTGCTAGTGGTTTATGGAGGGACGGCACGCAGTACTTC
TRBJ2-7,TRBV2,-,17,-,CASSEWVNRLLANEQYF,TGTGCCAGCTCGGAGTGGGTAAACAGGCTACTAGCAAACGAGCAGTACTTC
TRBJ2-7,TRBV21-1,-,17,-,CASSKFRELGESREQYF,TGTGCCAGCAGCAAATTTAGGGAACTCGGGGAATCACGCGAGCAGTACTTC
TRBJ1-6,TRBV6-2/TRBV6-3,TRBD1,14,-,CASSYTGVRKPLHF,TGTGCCAGCAGTTACACAGGGGTCCGAAAACCCCTCCACTTT
TRBJ2-1,TRBV11-2,TRBD2,13,-,CASSLGLAGEQFF,TGTGCCAGCAGCTTAGGACTAGCGGGCGAGCAGTTCTTC